This TCR beta chain was sequenced for a study of technical replicates of blood from a few donors. This clone was seen a single time. The data were produced by immunoSEQ multiplex PCR, yet TCRdb's version contains in-frame clones alone and is incomplete. The sample lists about 100,000 clones, 96% occurring once. The V gene's germline CDR1 is SGHRS and CDR2 YFSETQ. The CDR3 totals 14 residues. Deletions cut 4 bases from V and 0 bases from J, with 9 bases between. Sequencing used T cells isolated from PBMCs. The V and J genes are TRBV5-1 and TRBJ2-3, with TRBD1 as a possible D gene (5 bases). The sequence was collected from a human donor in good health. The CDR3, as DNA: TGCGCCAGCAGCGATCGACAGAGCACAGATACGCAGTATTTT. Protein product: CASSDRQSTDTQYF.